This T cell receptor beta chain was sequenced for a study of spatial heterogeneity in lung cancer. The CDR3 sequence is 16 residues long. CDR1 is SGHTA and CDR2 is FQGNSA in the germline V gene. The ends were cut back, 5 bases at V and 4 bases at J, with 18 bases in the middle. Unique molecular identifiers, one per molecule, were present on every TCR cDNA molecule. TCRdb re-called the 5' RACE reads with MiXCR, one entry per CDR3 protein. This table holds more than 30,000 distinct CDR3 sequences, roughly 5.4% found once. The sample holds many counts of this clonotype. Described time point: sample taken at primary tumor resection. The 70 or so donors had untreated early-stage non-small cell lung cancer.

This specimen was PBMCs, taken at surgery. The source is a female donor with early-stage non-small cell lung cancer. The chain carries TRBV7-2 and TRBJ2-4; D may be TRBD2 (5 bases). The CDR3 loop is CASSPLLGPGKNIQYF. The CDR3 DNA follows: TGTGCCAGCAGCCCCTTGCTTGGCCCGGGAAAAAACATTCAGTACTTC.